This TCR beta chain came from a study of immune cell composition in non-small cell lung cancer. DNA was extracted from unsorted cell suspensions stored frozen. TCRdb keeps only in-frame clones here, not all; method: immunoSEQ multiplex PCR. Here the sample spans a few thousand clones, 60% to 85% being singletons. Study observations and caveats: Shared sequences between tumour-reactive and dominant in vivo clones were not proven. Squamous lung tumours showed higher top 10 clone scores and clonality than adenocarcinomas.

Remarks on this clone: The antigen remains unidentified.

Germline-derived CDR1 and CDR2 are LGHNA and YNFKEQ. The CDR3 length is 17 residues. V was shortened by 5 bases and J by 0 bases, with 14 bases between the two germline ends. Sequencing input: lung tumor tissue. This chain joins TRBV4-2 and TRBJ2-6; a weak D match, TRBD2 (5 bases). The receptor was derived from a human donor with non-small cell lung cancer. The chain's CDR3 is CASSATVEASGANVLTF. The CDR3 DNA reads as TGTGCCAGCAGCGCAACAGTGGAGGCCTCTGGGGCCAACGTCCTGACTTTC.